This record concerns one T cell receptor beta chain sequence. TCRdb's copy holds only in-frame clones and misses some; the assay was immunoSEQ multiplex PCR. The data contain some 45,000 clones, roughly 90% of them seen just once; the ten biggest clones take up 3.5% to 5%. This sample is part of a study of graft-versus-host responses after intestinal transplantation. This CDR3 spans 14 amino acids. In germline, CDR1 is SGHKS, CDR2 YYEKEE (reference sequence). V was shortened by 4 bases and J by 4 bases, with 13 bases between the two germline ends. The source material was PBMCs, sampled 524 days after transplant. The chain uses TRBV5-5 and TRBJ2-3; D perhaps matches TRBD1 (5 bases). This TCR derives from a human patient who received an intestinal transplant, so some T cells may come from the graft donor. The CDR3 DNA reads TGTGCCAGCAGCGTAGACAGTTTTTCAGATACGCAGTATTTT. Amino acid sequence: CASSVDSFSDTQYF.